Presented here are 30 T cell receptor beta chains from one specimen sequenced in a study of cytomegalovirus exposure and HLA in healthy donors. A multiplex PCR was run with 60 Vbeta primers and 13 Jbeta primers. Clones were sequenced by immunoSEQ multiplex PCR, and TCRdb holds only the in-frame ones, with some missing. The sample holds roughly 120,000 clones; roughly 76% are singletons and the top ten take around 15%. The source material was PBMCs. These receptors all come from a man between 50 and 59 years old in good health and CMV-seropositive.

This clone was found a few times. V and J are TRBV4-3 and TRBJ2-7, with TRBD1 as a possible D gene (6 bases). The V gene's germline CDR1 is LGHNA and CDR2 YSLEER. The CDR3 loop spans 16 amino acids. Trimming stripped 5 bases from V and 1 base from J, with 18 bases between. CDR3 bases: TGCGCCAGCAGCAAGATAGGGGGAATGGGATCCTACGAGCAGTACTTC. It encodes CASSKIGGMGSYEQYF.

This chain links TRBV9 with TRBJ2-1; D is possibly TRBD2 (5 bases). V lost 1 base to trimming and J lost 8 bases, with 10 bases between them. Germline assignment: CDR1 SGDLS and CDR2 YYNGEE. CDR3 length: 13 amino acids. CDR3 DNA: TGTGCCAGCAGCGTAAGGGCGGGCCATGAGCAGTTCTTC. This gives the protein CASSVRAGHEQFF.

This clone has only a few counts. The chain carries TRBV28 and TRBJ2-2, with a tentative D call TRBD1 (5 bases). The V gene's germline CDR1 is MDHEN and CDR2 SYDVKM. V lost 3 bases and J 0 bases, leaving 26 bases between the germline ends. The CDR3 contains 21 residues. Here the CDR3 reads CASSFLKFLRGSGTNTGELFF. CDR3 nucleotides: TGTGCCAGCAGTTTCCTGAAGTTCTTAAGGGGCAGTGGGACGAACACCGGGGAGCTGTTTTTT.

This rearrangement joins TRBV19 to TRBJ2-7, with D tentatively TRBD1 (6 bases). Germline loops: CDR1 LNHDA, CDR2 SQIVND (reference sequence). The V and J ends lost 7 bases and 6 bases respectively, with 16 bases between them. The CDR3 spans 13 residues. CDR3 protein: CASTPFAGAEQYF. The DNA of the CDR3 is TGTGCCAGTACCCCCTTTGCAGGGGCCGAGCAGTACTTC.

The CDR3 DNA sequence: TGTGCCAGCAGCTTAGGGGACAGTGTCAATGAAAAACTGTTTTTT. This gives the protein CASSLGDSVNEKLFF. This chain uses TRBV7-9 with TRBJ1-4; 7 positions agree with TRBD1. The germline V gene has CDR1 SEHNR and CDR2 FQNEAQ (reference sequence). V gave up 1 base and J gave up 5 bases; unmatched junction bases: 4. The CDR3 totals 15 residues.

The J gene is TRBJ1-1, the V gene TRBV9; tentatively, D is TRBD1 (5 bases). Germline V gene sequence: CDR1 SGDLS, CDR2 YYNGEE. The CDR3 is 14 residues long. V lost 4 bases to trimming and J lost 0 bases, with 10 bases between them. CDR3: CASSPGIMNTEAFF. In DNA, the CDR3 is TGTGCCAGCAGCCCAGGGATCATGAACACTGAAGCTTTCTTT.

The chain links TRBV5-1 to TRBJ1-1; perhaps TRBD1 as D (6 bases). The CDR3 loop spans 16 amino acids. V was cut by 6 bases and J by 0 bases, with 18 bases left in between. Germline V CDR1 and CDR2: SGHRS, YFSETQ. CDR3 coding DNA: TGCGCCAGCACGTCCGGATGGGACACTTTGAACACTGAAGCTTTCTTT. It is translated as CASTSGWDTLNTEAFF.

The genes are TRBV19 and TRBJ1-5; TRBD1 aligns across 9 bases. Looked up from germline, CDR1 is LNHDA and CDR2 is SQIVND (reference sequence). The CDR3 extends over 16 amino acids. After removal of 3 bases from V and 2 bases from J, the junction contained 5 bases not matched to a gene. The DNA for the CDR3 is TGTGCCAGTAGTATCGGGACAGGGTACGGCAATCAGCCCCAGCATTTT. Encoded protein: CASSIGTGYGNQPQHF.

The chain couples TRBV5-8 to TRBJ1-1; the D is unclear. Germline V lookup: CDR1 SGHTS, CDR2 YDEGEE. The CDR3 has 13 amino acids. V shed 4 bases and J shed 2 bases, with 9 bases lying between them. This CDR3 is CASSAAINTEAFF. The CDR3, as DNA: TGTGCCAGCAGCGCGGCTATCAACACTGAAGCTTTCTTT. The variable domain in full, with the rest retrieved from reference TRBV5-8 and TRBJ1-1, is EAGVTQSPTHLIKTRGQQATLRCSPISGHTSVYWYQQALGLGLQFLLWYDEGEERNRGNFPPRFSGRQFPNYSSELNVNALELEDSALYLCASSAAINTEAFFGQGTRLTVV.

The chain uses TRBV19 and TRBJ2-3; 8 nucleotides align to TRBD1. The CDR3 covers 16 residues. Germline loops: CDR1 LNHDA, CDR2 SQIVND (reference sequence). V gave up 5 bases and J gave up 1 base; unmatched junction bases: 8. The CDR3 DNA sequence: TGTGCCAGTAGTGTCCTCACAGGGGGAGGCACAGATACGCAGTATTTT. Protein sequence: CASSVLTGGGTDTQYF.

The rearrangement joins TRBV29-1 to TRBJ2-3; TRBD2 matches at 13 bases. Germline CDR1 is SQVTM and CDR2 is ANQGSEA. Trimming removed 7 bases from V and 6 bases from J; junction bases left unmatched: 16. The CDR3 loop spans 17 amino acids. CDR3 sequence (DNA): TGCAGCGGGACGACTAGCGGGAGGTCGGTCTCCGGGGATACGCAGTATTTT. It is translated as CSGTTSGRSVSGDTQYF.

The chain uses TRBV11-3 and TRBJ2-1; 8 bases are shared with TRBD2. Germline-derived CDR1 and CDR2 are SGHNT and YENEEA. The CDR3 contains 15 residues. With 2 bases clipped from V and 4 bases from J, the junction kept 4 bases outside the gene matches. The CDR3 sequence is CASSLLAGRYNEQFF. The CDR3 DNA reads TGTGCCAGCAGCTTACTAGCGGGCCGTTACAATGAGCAGTTCTTC.

This chain joins TRBV7-6 and TRBJ2-1; TRBD2 aligns across 9 bases. The CDR3 runs to 15 residues. With V trimmed by 2 bases and J by 10 bases, 9 bases remained unmatched. Looked up from germline, CDR1 is SGHVS and CDR2 is FNYEAQ. The CDR3 DNA reads TGTGCCAGCAGCTTACTTACTAGCGGGTCTCTAGAGCAGTTCTTC. Amino acid sequence: CASSLLTSGSLEQFF.

The V gene is TRBV5-6, the J gene TRBJ2-7; D is unresolved. The germline V gene encodes CDR1 SGHDT and CDR2 YYEEEE. The germline V and J ends were trimmed by 4 bases and 6 bases, with 14 bases remaining between them. The length of the CDR3 is 13 residues. The CDR3 loop reads CASSQRWPGEQYF. CDR3 coding DNA: TGTGCCAGCAGCCAACGTTGGCCTGGCGAGCAGTACTTC.

V usage is TRBV2 and J usage is TRBJ1-4, with 10 positions matching TRBD1. After removal of 6 bases from V and 17 bases from J, the junction contained 15 bases not matched to a gene. CDR3 length: 14 residues. Germline-derived CDR1 and CDR2 are SNHLY and FYNNEI. CDR3 region: CASSPLPGQGSTFF. The CDR3 DNA is TGTGCCAGCAGCCCCCTCCCGGGACAGGGGTCCACCTTTTTT. The full variable domain, in which reference TRBV2 and TRBJ1-4 provide the parts outside the CDR3, is EPEVTQTPSHQVTQMGQEVILRCVPISNHLYFYWYRQILGQKVEFLVSFYNNEISEKSEIFDDQFSVERPDGSNFTLKIRSTKLEDSAMYFCASSPLPGQGSTFFGSGTQLSVL.

CDR3 region: CASSQAQGQGAGGYTF. CDR3 DNA: TGCGCCAGCAGCCAAGCACAGGGACAGGGGGCAGGTGGCTACACCTTC. V gene TRBV4-3 combines with J gene TRBJ1-2; 12 nucleotides match TRBD1. The CDR3 sequence is 16 residues long. The junction had 7 bases not matched to a gene; V was cut back by 1 base and J by 7 bases. CDR1 and CDR2 from the germline V gene are LGHNA and YSLEER.

For this clone: The junction departs from the called germline gene at one end, perhaps through a read error. The CDR3 coding sequence is TGCTCGACCGAGGAACCGTTTGTAGATACGCAGTATTTT. Amino acids: CSTEEPFVDTQYF. The V gene is TRBV2, the J gene TRBJ2-3, with D unclear. CDR1 SNHLY and CDR2 FYNNEI come from the germline V gene. This CDR3 spans 13 amino acids.

The sample holds a few counts of this clone. The chain uses TRBV28 and TRBJ2-6, with D possibly matching TRBD1 (5 bases). Trimming pared 4 bases from V and 4 bases from J, leaving 14 bases between. Germline lookup yields CDR1 MDHEN and CDR2 SYDVKM. CDR3 length: 16 amino acids. CDR3 region: CASSSPGQRGANVLTF. CDR3 DNA sequence: TGTGCCAGCAGTTCCCCAGGACAAAGAGGGGCCAACGTCCTGACTTTC.

The DNA for the CDR3 is TGTGCCATCAGTGAGCGGGGGGGTCAGCCCCAGCATTTT. Protein: CAISERGGQPQHF. The rearrangement links TRBV10-3 to TRBJ1-5, with a possible D match to TRBD1 (5 bases). The CDR3 runs 13 residues. V was pared by 2 bases and J by 6 bases, with 8 bases between. Germline V gene lookup returns CDR1 ENHRY and CDR2 SYGVKD.

This sequence joins TRBV6-5 and TRBJ1-1; maybe TRBD1 (5 bases). Looked up from germline, CDR1 is MNHEY and CDR2 is SVGAGI. Trimming shortened V by 6 bases and J by 0 bases, and 11 bases separated the two germline ends. This CDR3 has 14 residues. CDR3 sequence: CASSLRQMNTEAFF. CDR3 nucleotide sequence: TGTGCCAGCAGCCTACGACAGATGAACACTGAAGCTTTCTTT.

V is TRBV10-2 and J is TRBJ1-5; D gene unclear. With 2 bases removed from V and 4 bases from J, the gap between germline ends came to 3 bases. The CDR3 consists of 12 residues. Per the germline V gene, CDR1 is WSHSY and CDR2 is SAAADI. The CDR3 loop is CASSEANQPQHF. CDR3 bases: TGCGCCAGCAGTGAGGCGAATCAGCCCCAGCATTTT.

The genes are TRBV27 and TRBJ2-7; D might be TRBD1 (6 bases). Germline CDR1 MNHEY, CDR2 SMNVEV (reference sequence). V lost 6 bases and J lost 2, with 20 bases in between. The CDR3 contains 16 residues. The CDR3 here is CASSSRRDTSTYEQYF. The CDR3 DNA sequence: TGTGCCAGCAGCTCTCGCCGGGACACTTCTACCTACGAGCAGTACTTC.

This clone appeared once. The chain is built from TRBV28 and TRBJ2-1, with a possible D match to TRBD1 (5 bases). The CDR3 spans 13 residues. Trimming stripped 7 bases from V and 7 bases from J, with 14 bases between. CDR1 is MDHEN and CDR2 is SYDVKM in the germline V gene. CDR3 loop: CASNLLQGNEQFF. The CDR3 region has the DNA TGTGCCAGCAACCTCCTCCAGGGTAATGAGCAGTTCTTC.

The genes are TRBV6-1 and TRBJ2-7; TRBD1 might be the D (6 bases). Germline CDR1 is MNHNS and CDR2 is SASEGT. The CDR3 length is 15 residues. The V end lost 6 bases, the J end lost 4 bases, and 19 bases lay between the germline ends. The DNA for the CDR3 is TGTGCCAGCAGCTCACCGGGACACAGAGTTTACGAGCAGTACTTC. Its protein is CASSSPGHRVYEQYF.

J is TRBJ1-1 and V is TRBV9; D gene unclear. Trimming left V 3 bases short and J 0 bases short, with 6 bases between. Germline CDR1 reads SGDLS; CDR2 reads YYNGEE. The CDR3 is made up of 13 amino acids. The CDR3 region has the DNA TGTGCCAGCAGCGCTAGCATGAACACTGAAGCTTTCTTT. Translation gives CASSASMNTEAFF.

This clone was picked up a small number of times. The CDR3 is CASSLRRRLGLLVPRTDTQYF. DNA of the CDR3: TGTGCCAGCAGTTTAAGGAGGAGACTAGGACTACTCGTTCCTCGCACAGATACGCAGTATTTT. This sequence joins TRBV28 and TRBJ2-3; TRBD2 might be the D (6 bases). Germline values: CDR1 MDHEN, CDR2 SYDVKM. Trimming removed 2 bases at V and 1 base at J, with 28 bases between. This CDR3 spans 21 amino acids.

Turning to this clone: No conserved phenylalanine or tryptophan is present at the end of the CDR3, so a read error is the likely explanation. It is unclear where the CDR3 begins or ends on the DNA, so no DNA is shown, and the CDR3 is as TCRdb lists it. The chain uses TRBV29-1 and TRBJ1-1; the table calls TRBD1, which could not be checked here. Germline V gene sequence: CDR1 SQVTM, CDR2 ANQGSEA. The CDR3 has 14 residues if both end residues are counted. CDR3 protein: CSVPPTYGGQSAPY.

The chain joins TRBV4-1 to TRBJ2-1; D is unclear. The CDR3 contains 14 residues. The V and J ends lost 1 base and 5 bases respectively, with 9 bases between them. Germline CDR1 reads MGHRA; CDR2 reads YSYEKL. The CDR3 loop reads CASSQGAWNNEQFF. The DNA for the CDR3 is TGCGCCAGCAGCCAAGGGGCCTGGAACAATGAGCAGTTCTTC.

J is TRBJ1-5 and V is TRBV19, with D possibly being TRBD1 (6 bases). There are 13 residues in the CDR3. CDR1 and CDR2 from the germline V gene are LNHDA and SQIVND (reference sequence). V gave up 1 base and J gave up 6 bases, with 7 bases separating them. The CDR3, as DNA: TGTGCCAGTAGTATAGTACAGGGTCAGCCCCAGCATTTT. Translation: CASSIVQGQPQHF. Based on the CDR3 plus reference TRBV19 and TRBJ1-5, the full variable domain is DGGITQSPKYLFRKEGQNVTLSCEQNLNHDAMYWYRQDPGQGLRLIYYSQIVNDFQKGDIAEGYSVSREKKESFPLTVTSAQKNPTAFYLCASSIVQGQPQHFGDGTRLSIL.

This clone was counted a single time. CDR3 amino acids: CASRKRQGENTEAFF. The CDR3 nucleotides read TGTGCCAGTAGAAAGAGACAGGGGGAGAACACTGAAGCTTTCTTT. The chain recombines TRBV19 with TRBJ1-1, with 9 bases matching TRBD1. After removal of 6 bases from V and 1 base from J, the junction contained 6 bases not matched to a gene. CDR1 is LNHDA, CDR2 SQIVND, per germline (reference sequence). The CDR3 covers 15 residues.